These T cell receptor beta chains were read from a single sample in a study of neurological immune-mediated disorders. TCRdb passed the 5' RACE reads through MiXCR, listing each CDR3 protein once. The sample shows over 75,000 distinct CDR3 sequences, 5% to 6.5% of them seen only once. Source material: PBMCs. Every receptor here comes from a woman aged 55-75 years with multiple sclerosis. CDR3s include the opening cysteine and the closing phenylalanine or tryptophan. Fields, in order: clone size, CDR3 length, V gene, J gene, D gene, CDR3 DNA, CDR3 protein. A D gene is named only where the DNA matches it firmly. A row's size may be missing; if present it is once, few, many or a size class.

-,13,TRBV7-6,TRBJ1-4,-,TGTGCCAGCAGCCCTAGAGCAGGTGAAAAACTGTTTTTT,CASSPRAGEKLFF
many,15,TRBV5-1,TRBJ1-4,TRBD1,TGCGCCAGCAGTCGACCCGGGACAGGGAATGAAAAACTGTTTTTT,CASSRPGTGNEKLFF
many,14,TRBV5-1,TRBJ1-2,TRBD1,TGCGCCAGCAGCTCAAAACTTGGACAGGATGGCTACACCTTC,CASSSKLGQDGYTF
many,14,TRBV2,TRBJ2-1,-,TGTGCCAGCAGTACAGGGAGAAGGGACAATGAGCAGTTCTTC,CASSTGRRDNEQFF
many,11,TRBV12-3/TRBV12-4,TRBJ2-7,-,TGTGCCACCTCGGGGCTATACGAGCAGTACTTC,CATSGLYEQYF
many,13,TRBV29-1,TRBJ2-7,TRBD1,TGCAGCGTTGGGGGGACAGGGGAGTACGAGCAGTACTTC,CSVGGTGEYEQYF
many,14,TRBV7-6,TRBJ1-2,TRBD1,TGTGCCAGCAGCTTAGTAACAGGGGAAGGTGGCTACACCTTC,CASSLVTGEGGYTF
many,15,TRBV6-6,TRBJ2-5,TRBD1,TGTGCCAGCGGTAGAGGGACAGGGGGTCGTGAGACCCAGTACTTC,CASGRGTGGRETQYF
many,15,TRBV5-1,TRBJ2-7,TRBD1,TGCGCCAGCAGCGCTAATCGGGGACAGGGCGGAGAGCAGTACTTC,CASSANRGQGGEQYF
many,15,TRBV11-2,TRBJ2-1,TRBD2,TGTGCCAGCAGCTTAGTCGTGTCAAGCGGGGGGGAAAAGTTCTTC,CASSLVVSSGGEKFF
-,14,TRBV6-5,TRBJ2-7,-,TGTGCCAGCAGTTACTCAAAACAGTACCACGAGCAGTACTTC,CASSYSKQYHEQYF
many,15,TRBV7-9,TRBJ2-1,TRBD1,TGTGCCAGCAGCTTAGAGGGACAGGGGGGACCTGAGCAGTTCTTC,CASSLEGQGGPEQFF
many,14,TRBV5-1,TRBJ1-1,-,TGCGCCAGCAGCTTGGTAGAAATAGTCGGAGAAGCTTTCTTT,CASSLVEIVGEAFF
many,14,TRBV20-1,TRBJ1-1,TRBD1,TGCAGTGCTCCCCCTAGACAGGGGGGACCTGAAGCTTTCTTT,CSAPPRQGGPEAFF
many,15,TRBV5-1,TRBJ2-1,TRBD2,TGCGCCAGCAGCTTGAGCGCGGGGGGAGGGAATGAGCAGTTCTTC,CASSLSAGGGNEQFF
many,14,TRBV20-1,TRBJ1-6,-,TGCAGTGCTAGCGGCAGGACCGTGTTCTCACCCCTCCACTTT,CSASGRTVFSPLHF
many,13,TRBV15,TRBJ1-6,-,TGTGCCACCAGCGACCGACCCGCATTACCCCTCCACTTT,CATSDRPALPLHF
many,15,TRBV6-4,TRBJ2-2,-,TGTGCCAGCAGTGACTCTGGGGACTCCACCGGGGAGCTGTTTTTT,CASSDSGDSTGELFF
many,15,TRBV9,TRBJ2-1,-,TGTGCCAGCAGCGTAGGTCGTAGCTCCTACAATGAGCAGTTCTTC,CASSVGRSSYNEQFF
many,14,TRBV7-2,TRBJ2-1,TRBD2,TGTGCCAGCAACTCGGGACTAGAGACAAGTGAGCAGTTCTTC,CASNSGLETSEQFF